The TCR beta chain described here comes from a study of blood T cells in healthy people across ages. The study's findings and limits: Donor CMV infection status was unknown, possibly confounding age-related changes in expanded clonotypes.

Together with a sample-barcoded 5' primer, a J-beta primer mix was included in a second PCR lasting about 6 to 11 cycles. TCRdb used MiXCR to reprocess the 5' RACE reads, holding one entry per CDR3 protein. The data show 780,000 or so distinct CDR3 sequences, with roughly 50% seen just once and roughly two fifths held by the top ten. For every donor, a draw yielded about 10 milliliters of peripheral blood. The CDR3 is made up of 15 amino acids. J gave up 5 bases and V 1 base, and 8 bases lay outside the gene matches. Looked up from germline, CDR1 is SGHKS and CDR2 is YYEKEE (reference sequence). A remark on this clonotype: Antigen unknown.

The sample comprised blood. The source of this sequence is a man older than 75 in good health. This rearrangement joins TRBV5-5 to TRBJ2-7, with 8 bases identical to TRBD1. The CDR3 region has the DNA TGTGCCAGCAGCTTGTCTTCGTCAGGGGGCAACGAGCAGTACTTC. Amino acid sequence: CASSLSSSGGNEQYF. The full variable domain, in which reference TRBV5-5 and TRBJ2-7 provide the parts outside the CDR3, is DAGVTQSPTHLIKTRGQQVTLRCSPISGHKSVSWYQQVLGQGPQFIFQYYEKEERGRGNFPDRFSARQFPNYSSELNVNALLLGDSALYLCASSLSSSGGNEQYFGPGTRLTVT.